The source of this TCR beta chain is a study of blood T cells in healthy people across ages. Study-wide findings and caveats: A roughly linear age-dependent decrease characterized TCR beta diversity per million T cells.

On this clonotype: Its antigen is not known.

With a J-beta primer mix and a sample-barcoded 5' primer, a second PCR ran about 7 to 11 cycles. The authors tagged each cDNA molecule using a template-switch adaptor with 12 random nucleotides. TCRdb re-called the 5' RACE reads with MiXCR, one entry per CDR3 protein. The sample includes 980,000 or so distinct CDR3 sequences, about 44% seen only once; the top ten take about an eighth. CDR1 is SGHRS and CDR2 is YFSETQ in the germline V gene. V lost 7 bases and J lost 1, with 17 bases in between. This CDR3 region has 15 residues. The chain employs TRBV5-1 and TRBJ2-5; a possible D gene is TRBD1 (6 bases). This clonotype was sampled from a man younger than 40 in good health. Sample: blood. Here the CDR3 reads CASRRTRTAQETQYF. The CDR3 coding sequence is TGCGCCAGCCGCCGTACTCGGACAGCCCAAGAGACCCAGTACTTC.